This T cell receptor beta chain came from a study of blood T cell repertoires in COVID-19. At the level of the study: Samples taken during acute and convalescent COVID-19 were collected in the United States, Italy and Spain. Sources were T cells, B-cell-depleted T cells, or PBMCs; the material itself was cDNA or gDNA.

In the authors' workflow: Researchers report that nucleated cell counts were estimated from reference gene primer amplification. The table came from immunoSEQ multiplex PCR; TCRdb's copy has only in-frame clones and leaves some out. The V and J calls and clone size were taken over from that table, and D and trimming were inferred from the DNA. The sample lists some 80,000 clones; 90% were seen once. Trimming shortened V by 2 bases and J by 1 base, and 9 bases separated the two germline ends. The germline V gene encodes CDR1 SGHRS and CDR2 YFSETQ. This CDR3 spans 14 amino acids. This clone appeared once.

Sequencing was done on a sample of peripheral blood. The TCR originated in a woman aged 80 or over with acute or convalescent COVID-19. This chain links TRBV5-1 with TRBJ1-2; the D is unclear. CDR3 amino acids: CASSLNTNNYGYTF. The CDR3 DNA reads TGCGCCAGCAGCTTAAACACGAATAACTATGGCTACACCTTC.